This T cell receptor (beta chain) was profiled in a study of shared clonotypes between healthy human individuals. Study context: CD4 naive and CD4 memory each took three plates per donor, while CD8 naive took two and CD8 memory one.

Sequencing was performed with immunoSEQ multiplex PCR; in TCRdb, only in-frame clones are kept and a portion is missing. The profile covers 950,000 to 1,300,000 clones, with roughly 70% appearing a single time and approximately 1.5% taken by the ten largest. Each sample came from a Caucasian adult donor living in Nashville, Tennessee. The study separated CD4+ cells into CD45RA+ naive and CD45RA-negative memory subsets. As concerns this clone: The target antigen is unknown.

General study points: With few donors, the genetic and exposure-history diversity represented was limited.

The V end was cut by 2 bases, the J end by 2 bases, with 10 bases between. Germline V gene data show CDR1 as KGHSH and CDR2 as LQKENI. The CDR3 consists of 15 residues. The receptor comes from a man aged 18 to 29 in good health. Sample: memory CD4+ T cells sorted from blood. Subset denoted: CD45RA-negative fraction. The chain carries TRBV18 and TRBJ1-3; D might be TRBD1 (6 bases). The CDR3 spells CASSPGQSTGNTIYF. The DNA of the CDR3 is TGTGCCAGCTCACCAGGACAGTCTACTGGAAACACCATATATTTT.